One sample yielded the 9 T cell receptor beta chains listed below, sequenced in a study of T cell responses to AZD1222 COVID-19 vaccine. The repertoire was sequenced with immunoSEQ multiplex PCR; TCRdb's copy has only in-frame clones and lacks some. The sample consists of some 140,000 clones, 75% to 95% of them appearing once. The starting material was peripheral blood, obtained 28 days after the second AZD1222 dose. The origin of the receptors is an adult who received the AZD1222 COVID-19 vaccine.

The chain joins TRBV5-1 to TRBJ2-2; TRBD2 agrees at 9 bases. CDR3 size: 16 residues. Germline values: CDR1 SGHRS, CDR2 YFSETQ. V trimming: 6 bases; J trimming: 7 bases; junction bases outside the gene matches: 13. The DNA for the CDR3 is TGCGCCAGCACCCCGGGCGGGGGGGCCGTGGACGGGGAGCTGTTTTTT. This translates into CASTPGGGAVDGELFF.

The rearrangement links TRBV9 to TRBJ2-5; 7 bases match TRBD2. The CDR3 is 14 amino acids. CDR1 and CDR2 (germline): SGDLS, YYNGEE. The ends lost 4 bases at V and 3 bases at J; junction bases unmatched: 6. The CDR3 protein is CASSQWLAEETQYF. The CDR3 bases are TGTGCCAGCAGCCAGTGGCTAGCGGAAGAGACCCAGTACTTC.

The chain joins TRBV4-3 to TRBJ1-2, with D possibly being TRBD1 (6 bases). Germline-derived CDR1 and CDR2 are LGHNA and YSLEER. The CDR3 consists of 14 residues. With 0 bases removed from V and 7 bases from J, the gap between germline ends came to 12 bases. CDR3 protein: CASSQDQQGRGYTF. The CDR3 DNA reads as TGCGCCAGCAGCCAAGATCAACAGGGTCGTGGCTACACCTTC.

The gene calls are TRBV6-4 and TRBJ1-1, with 10 bases aligning to TRBD1. The germline V gene has CDR1 MRHNA and CDR2 SNTAGT. J lost 1 base, V lost 3 bases, and 2 bases had no gene match. The CDR3 runs 15 residues. CDR3 amino acids: CASSEGTGANTEAFF. The CDR3 DNA is TGTGCCAGCAGTGAAGGGACAGGGGCGAACACTGAAGCTTTCTTT.

This chain uses TRBV28 with TRBJ1-1; 9 bases line up with TRBD1. CDR3 size: 14 residues. V was clipped by 4 bases and J by 1 base; unmatched bases: 1. Germline V gene data show CDR1 as MDHEN and CDR2 as SYDVKM. The CDR3 sequence is CASSSTGGNTEAFF. Here the CDR3 DNA reads TGTGCCAGCAGTTCGACAGGGGGGAACACTGAAGCTTTCTTT.

The J gene is TRBJ2-3, the V gene TRBV3-1 (or the pseudogene TRBV3-2); unclear D gene. This CDR3 comprises 14 residues. CDR1 LGHDT and CDR2 YNNKEL come from the germline V gene (reference sequence). V dropped 2 bases and J dropped 4 bases, with 10 bases sitting between them. The CDR3 region is CASSQLAVADTQYF. The CDR3 region has the DNA TGTGCCAGCAGCCAATTGGCAGTAGCAGATACGCAGTATTTT.

J is TRBJ2-6 and V is TRBV27, with D uncertain. The V gene's germline CDR1 is MNHEY and CDR2 SMNVEV (reference sequence). The CDR3 covers 17 residues. Trimming removed 3 bases from V and 1 base from J, with 13 bases in between. Written as DNA, the CDR3 is TGTGCCAGCAGTTTGGCGGCGGATCTATCTGGGGCCAACGTCCTGACTTTC. Translation: CASSLAADLSGANVLTF. Full variable domain (remainder filled in from reference TRBV27 and TRBJ2-6): EAQVTQNPRYLITVTGKKLTVTCSQNMNHEYMSWYRQDPGLGLRQIYYSMNVEVTDKGDVPEGYKVSRKEKRNFPLILESPSPNQTSLYFCASSLAADLSGANVLTFGAGSRLTVL.

V usage is TRBV12-3 or TRBV12-4 and J usage is TRBJ1-3; D ambiguous. Trimming pared 6 bases from V and 0 bases from J, leaving 6 bases between. The CDR3 consists of 13 residues. The CDR3 sequence is CASSPNSGNTIYF. The CDR3 bases are TGTGCCAGCAGCCCAAACTCTGGAAACACCATATATTTT.

The rearrangement joins TRBV28 to TRBJ2-5, with D possibly TRBD1 on 7 matching bases. This CDR3 is built from 13 residues. CDR1 MDHEN and CDR2 SYDVKM come from the germline V gene. V gave up 4 bases and J gave up 4 bases, with 10 bases separating them. DNA for the CDR3: TGTGCCAGCAGTTCAGGGGGGCCAGAGACCCAGTACTTC. It translates to CASSSGGPETQYF.